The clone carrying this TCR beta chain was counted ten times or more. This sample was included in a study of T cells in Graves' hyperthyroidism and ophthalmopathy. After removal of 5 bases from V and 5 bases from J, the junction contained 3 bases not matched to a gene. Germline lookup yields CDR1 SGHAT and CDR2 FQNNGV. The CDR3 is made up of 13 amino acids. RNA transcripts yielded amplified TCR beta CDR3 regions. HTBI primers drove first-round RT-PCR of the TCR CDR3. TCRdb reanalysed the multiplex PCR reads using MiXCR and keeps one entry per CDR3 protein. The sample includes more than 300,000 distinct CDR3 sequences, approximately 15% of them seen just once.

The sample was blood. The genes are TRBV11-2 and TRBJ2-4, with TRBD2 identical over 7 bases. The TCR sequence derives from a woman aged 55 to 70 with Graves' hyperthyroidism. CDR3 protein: CASSIGLENIQYF. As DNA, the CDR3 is TGTGCCAGCAGCATAGGACTAGAAAACATTCAGTACTTC.